A selection of T cell receptor beta chains follows, all from one sample in a study of blood T cell repertoires in COVID-19. Assay used: immunoSEQ multiplex PCR; TCRdb lists only in-frame clones, some missing. The profile shows fewer than 250,000 clones, about 91% of them singletons. Input material: peripheral blood. These receptors were taken from a woman aged 40 to 50 with acute or convalescent COVID-19. CDR3s include the opening cysteine and the closing phenylalanine or tryptophan.

V gene | CDR3 length | CDR3 protein
TRBV2 | 14 | CASVSDSLYQPQHF
TRBV27 | 14 | CASRGQGVYNEQFF
TRBV18 | 14 | CASSPNRQNTEAFF
TRBV19 | 15 | CASSGLAGIQETQYF
TRBV10-3 | 14 | CAISETRVMQPQHF
TRBV30 | 14 | CACRFLAGVETQYF
TRBV3-1/TRBV3-2 | 18 | CASSPTTGTSGGRETQYF
TRBV29-1 | 19 | CSVVLNSGTSGGGQETQYF
TRBV6-5 | 14 | CASTRTGGSYGYTF
TRBV10-3 | 15 | CAISRPGQGTDTQYF
TRBV12-3/TRBV12-4 | 12 | CASSFTNYGYTF
TRBV11-2 | 16 | CASSKGRPRDEEKLFF
TRBV5-1 | 12 | CASSFGGETQYF
TRBV4-1 | 16 | CASSQPRQGSNSPLHF
TRBV30 | 13 | CAWNPGATDTQYF
TRBV25-1 | 16 | CASSRDRGLSWGGYTF
TRBV6-5 | 15 | CASSPTGHSNQPQHF
TRBV7-8 | 14 | CASSLRGGNSPLHF
TRBV11-2 | 15 | CASSRTGRVAGELFF
TRBV27 | 12 | CASSPPGGGYTF
TRBV11-3 | 15 | CASSPRTSGTNEQFF
TRBV2 | 16 | CASTGGSRGLGYGYTF
TRBV25-1 | 14 | CASSEDRRRTEAFF
TRBV2 | 13 | CARGGQGGSPLHF
TRBV2 | 12 | CASSQQGTEAFF